This T cell receptor beta chain was obtained from a study of shared clonotypes between healthy human individuals. About the research overall: Per donor, three plates held CD4 naive cells, three held CD4 memory, two held CD8 naive and one held CD8 memory. Study-wide points: Rarefaction gave evidence that sorted-subset sequencing remained incomplete despite large depth. The four-donor shared clonotypes exceeded non-shared clonotypes in generation probability, with non-shared ones scoring lower.

Profiling relied on immunoSEQ multiplex PCR, and the TCRdb table lists in-frame clones only, not all of them. The sample has 2,500,000 or so clones; around nine tenths are singletons. Trimming took 3 bases from V and 2 from J; bases not matched to a gene: 6. CDR3 length: 16 amino acids. CDR1 SGHRS and CDR2 YFSETQ come from the germline V gene. Comment on this clone: The target antigen is unknown.

The TCR sequence derives from a man younger than 30 in good health. Sequencing used naive CD4+ T cells sorted from blood. Subset: CD45RA+ positively selected. The gene calls are TRBV5-1 and TRBJ2-5; TRBD1 matches 11 bases. The CDR3 sequence: CASSWGTGGAQETQYF. DNA of the CDR3: TGCGCCAGCAGCTGGGGGACAGGGGGTGCTCAAGAGACCCAGTACTTC.